This T cell receptor (beta chain) was observed in a study of cytomegalovirus exposure and HLA in healthy donors. The study's findings and limits: As was reported, the classifier diagnosed cytomegalovirus status with high specificity and sensitivity.

The donors were part of the approximately 130-subject validation cohort, which stood apart from the roughly 640-subject first cohort. The CDR3 has 14 residues. V gave up 3 bases and J gave up 4 bases, with 12 bases separating them. In germline, CDR1 is SNHLY, CDR2 FYNNEI. Measured with immunoSEQ multiplex PCR; TCRdb has only the in-frame clones, and not every one. This sample has about 98,000 clones, with roughly 87% found just once. Details on this clone: Its antigen is still unknown.

The chain recombines TRBV2 with TRBJ1-2; D might be TRBD1 (5 bases). This TCR derives from a man between 18 and 35 years old in good health and CMV-seropositive. Sequencing used PBMCs. The CDR3 bases are TGTGCCAGCAGTGATCGGGGGACCACCTATGGCTACACCTTC. This sequence encodes CASSDRGTTYGYTF.